This T cell receptor beta chain came from a study of blood T cell repertoires in COVID-19. Study in general: Collection of acute and convalescent COVID-19 samples took place in the United States, Italy and Spain. Nucleic acid was either cDNA or gDNA, and it came from T cells, B-cell-depleted T cells, or PBMCs.

There are 11 residues in the CDR3. With V trimmed by 4 bases and J by 5 bases, 1 base remained unmatched. CDR1 and CDR2 (germline): DFQATT, SNEGSKA (reference sequence). Original processing methods: Nucleated cell counts were estimated from reference gene primer amplification. Libraries were prepared by immunoSEQ multiplex PCR; TCRdb keeps only in-frame clonotypes and omits some of them. V and J calls and clone size are as listed in that table; D and trimming were resolved from the DNA. Of approximately 41,000 clones listed, around 80% are singletons. The V call is TRBV20-1, the J call TRBJ2-7, with 8 bases lining up with TRBD2. The sequenced material came from peripheral blood. The clonotype was recovered from a man in his forties with active or convalescent COVID-19. CDR3 nucleotides: TGCAGTGCTACTAGCGGGCACGAGCAGTACTTC. As protein: CSATSGHEQYF.